The 10 T cell receptor beta chains listed next were all sequenced from one sample in a study of tumor-infiltrating lymphocytes in primary liver carcinoma. With a constant-region primer, TCR beta cDNA was made from approximately 500 ng of total RNA. Libraries covering TCR beta were generated through three nested multiplex PCR rounds (using a slightly modified ARM-PCR). In the first two PCR rounds, TRBV1-TRBV30 forward primers were paired with a C-beta reverse primer, and each round lasted approximately 10 cycles. A single record per CDR3 protein comes from TCRdb applying MiXCR to the multiplex PCR reads. The sample has about 200,000 distinct CDR3 sequences; almost 65% are singletons. Unsorted whole blood supplied the RNA, and germline DNA was extracted too. Source material: peripheral blood. The source of these receptors is a woman in her fifties or sixties with primary liver carcinoma and hepatitis B virus infection.

This sequence joins TRBV5-1 and TRBJ2-3, with TRBD1 as a possible D gene (6 bases). V lost 6 bases, J lost 3 bases, and 14 bases lay in between. Germline V gene sequence: CDR1 SGHRS, CDR2 YFSETQ. The CDR3 is 14 residues long. The CDR3 DNA follows: TGCGCCAGCATCCGGGGACAAGGTACAGATACGCAGTATTTT. Amino acid sequence: CASIRGQGTDTQYF.

The V and J genes are TRBV12-5 and TRBJ1-2; the match to TRBD1 covers 7 bases. V gave up 4 bases and J gave up 8 bases; unmatched junction bases: 10. CDR1 and CDR2 from the germline V gene are LGHNT and FRNRAP. The CDR3 loop spans 14 amino acids. The CDR3 bases are TGTGCTAGTGGTTCCCGACAGGGCCGGCAAGGCTACACCTTC. It encodes CASGSRQGRQGYTF.

As for this clonotype: The conserved final phenylalanine or tryptophan is absent from the CDR3, which likely points to a read error. The chain couples TRBV11-3 to TRBJ2-5; possibly TRBD1 for D (5 bases). The CDR3 spans 12 residues. V was trimmed by 5 bases and J by 3 bases, leaving 7 bases between them. Per germline, CDR1 SGHNT and CDR2 YENEEA. The CDR3 is CASSLGEETQYL. The CDR3 bases are TGTGCCAGCAGCCTAGGGGAAGAGACCCAGTACCTC.

Worth noting for this clonotype: With a much larger clone just one base away, this may be a read error. The chain couples TRBV29-1 to TRBJ1-2; D is perhaps TRBD1 (5 bases). CDR3 size: 13 residues. Germline CDR1 and CDR2: SQVTM and ANQGSEA. V dropped 8 bases and J dropped 3 bases, with 16 bases sitting between them. CDR3 sequence: CSFGTEVDYGYTF. The CDR3 DNA is TGCAGCTTCGGGACCGAAGTCGACTATGGCTACACCTTC. Based on the CDR3 plus reference TRBV29-1 and TRBJ1-2, the full variable domain is SAVISQKPSRDICQRGTSLTIQCQVDSQVTMMFWYRQQPGQSLTLIATANQGSEATYESGFVIDKFPISRPNLTFSTLTVSNMSPEDSSIYLCSFGTEVDYGYTFGSGTRLTVV.

As concerns this clonotype: At one of its ends the junction is not consistent with the germline gene, which may arise from a read error. This chain uses TRBV5-5 with TRBJ1-1; D uncertain. This CDR3 is built from 11 residues. Germline loops: CDR1 SGHKS, CDR2 YYEKEE (reference sequence). The CDR3 reads CASSLDLLASF. The CDR3 nucleotides are TGTGCCAGCAGTCTTGATTTATTAGCTTCCTTT.

For this clonotype: One base away lies a much larger clone, so this may be a sequencing read error. This chain connects TRBV4-1 to TRBJ2-7; D might be TRBD2 (6 bases). V was cut by 0 bases and J by 5 bases, with 11 bases left in between. This CDR3 is built from 14 residues. Germline CDR1 reads MGHRA; CDR2 reads YSYEKL. CDR3 in amino acids: CASSQDSTSDEQYF. DNA of the CDR3: TGCGCCAGCAGCCAAGATTCGACTAGTGACGAGCAGTACTTC.

Notes on this clonotype: Likely a read error: the CDR3 ends without its conserved phenylalanine or tryptophan. The DNA is left out, because the CDR3 cannot be placed on it with certainty; the CDR3 is given as TCRdb lists it. This sequence joins TRBV11-2 and TRBJ1-2. The CDR3 spans 13 residues, counting both ends. Germline V lookup: CDR1 SGHAT, CDR2 FQNNGV. This CDR3 reads CASSLGAGFDYII.

Turning to this clonotype: Possible read error: a much larger clone is one base away. V and J are TRBV6-5 and TRBJ2-1; 7 bases align to TRBD2. CDR1 and CDR2 from the germline V gene are MNHEY and SVGAGI. J lost 0 bases, V lost 6 bases, and 5 bases had no gene match. The CDR3 covers 15 residues. CDR3 loop: CASRPRTSSYNEQFF. As DNA, the CDR3 is TGTGCCAGCAGGCCCCGGACTAGCTCCTACAATGAGCAGTTCTTC.

To note about this clonotype: A read error may account for a junction end that differs from germline. The CDR3 loop reads CARSLERPLNEQLF. The CDR3 DNA reads TGTGCCAGGAGCTTAGAACGGCCACTCAATGAGCAGTTATTC. The chain combines TRBV11-2 with TRBJ2-1; D gene uncertain. Germline CDR1 reads SGHAT; CDR2 reads FQNNGV. This CDR3 is 14 amino acids long.

V is TRBV19 and J is TRBJ2-7; D gene ambiguous. Germline V gene lookup returns CDR1 LNHDA and CDR2 SQIVND (reference sequence). The germline V and J ends were trimmed by 6 bases and 0 bases, with 12 bases remaining between them. CDR3 length: 14 amino acids. The CDR3 reads CASSPSPYSYEQYF. The DNA of the CDR3 is TGTGCCAGTAGCCCCAGCCCCTACTCCTACGAGCAGTACTTC.